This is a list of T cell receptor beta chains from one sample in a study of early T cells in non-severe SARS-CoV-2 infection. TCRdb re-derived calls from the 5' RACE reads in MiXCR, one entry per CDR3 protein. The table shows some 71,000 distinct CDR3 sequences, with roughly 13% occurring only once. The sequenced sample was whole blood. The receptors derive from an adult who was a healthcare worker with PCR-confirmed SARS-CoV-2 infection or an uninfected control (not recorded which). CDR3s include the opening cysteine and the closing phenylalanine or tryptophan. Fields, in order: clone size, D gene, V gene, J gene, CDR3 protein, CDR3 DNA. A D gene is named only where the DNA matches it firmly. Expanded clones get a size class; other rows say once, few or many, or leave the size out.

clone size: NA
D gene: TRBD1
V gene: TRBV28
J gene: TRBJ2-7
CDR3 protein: CASSFGTGGSEQYF
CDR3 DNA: TGTGCCAGCAGTTTCGGGACAGGGGGCTCCGAGCAGTACTTC

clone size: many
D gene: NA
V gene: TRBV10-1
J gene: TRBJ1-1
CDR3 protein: CASSLTPGAFF
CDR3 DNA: TGCGCCAGCAGTCTGACTCCGGGGGCTTTCTTT

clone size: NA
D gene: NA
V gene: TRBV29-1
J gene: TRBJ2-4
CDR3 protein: CSVEDRNIQYF
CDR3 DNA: TGCAGCGTTGAAGACAGAAACATTCAGTACTTC

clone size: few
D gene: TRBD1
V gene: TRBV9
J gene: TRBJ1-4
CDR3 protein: CASSGGQGLREKLFF
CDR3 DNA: TGTGCCAGCAGCGGCGGACAGGGGCTTAGAGAAAAACTGTTTTTT

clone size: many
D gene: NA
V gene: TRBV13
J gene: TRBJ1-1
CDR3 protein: CASRNTGSGEAFF
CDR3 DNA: TGTGCCAGCAGAAATACAGGGTCAGGTGAAGCTTTCTTT

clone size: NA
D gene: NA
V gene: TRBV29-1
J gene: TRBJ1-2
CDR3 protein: CSASPGEGYTF
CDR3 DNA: TGCAGCGCATCGCCGGGGGAAGGCTACACCTTC

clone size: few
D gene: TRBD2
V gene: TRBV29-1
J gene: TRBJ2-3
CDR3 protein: CSVASGGLDTQYF
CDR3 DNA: TGCAGCGTTGCTAGCGGGGGTTTAGATACGCAGTATTTT

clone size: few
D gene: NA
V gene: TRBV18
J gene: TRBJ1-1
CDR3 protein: CASSLKEGRSAEAFF
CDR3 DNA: TGTGCCAGCTCACTTAAAGAGGGACGATCGGCTGAAGCTTTCTTT

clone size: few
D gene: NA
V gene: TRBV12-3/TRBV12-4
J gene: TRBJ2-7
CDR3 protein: CASSRTASRSYEQYF
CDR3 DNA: TGTGCCAGCAGTCGGACAGCCTCTCGAAGCTACGAGCAGTACTTC

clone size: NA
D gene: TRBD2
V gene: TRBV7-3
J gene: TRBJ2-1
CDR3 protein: CASSRSGGAVSEQFF
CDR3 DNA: TGTGCCAGCAGCCGTAGCGGGGGGGCTGTGAGTGAGCAGTTCTTC

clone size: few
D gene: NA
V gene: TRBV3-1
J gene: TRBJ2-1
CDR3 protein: CASSRDSHSYNEQFF
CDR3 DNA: TGTGCCAGCAGCCGAGACTCTCACTCCTACAATGAGCAGTTCTTC

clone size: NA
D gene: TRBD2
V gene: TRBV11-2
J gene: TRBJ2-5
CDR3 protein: CASSLRTSGVETQYF
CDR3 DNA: TGTGCCAGCAGCTTAAGGACTAGCGGGGTAGAGACCCAGTACTTC

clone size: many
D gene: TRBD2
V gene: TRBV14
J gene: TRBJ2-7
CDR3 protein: CASSQGPGLGRAEQYF
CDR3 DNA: TGTGCCAGCAGCCAAGGCCCGGGACTAGGTCGCGCCGAGCAGTACTTC

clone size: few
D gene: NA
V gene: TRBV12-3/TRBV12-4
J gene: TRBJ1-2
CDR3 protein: CASRVSGGLGYTF
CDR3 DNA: TGTGCCAGCAGAGTCTCCGGGGGCCTTGGCTACACCTTC

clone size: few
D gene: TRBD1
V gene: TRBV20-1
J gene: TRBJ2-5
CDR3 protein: CSASDRDRGRETQYF
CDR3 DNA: TGCAGTGCTAGTGACCGGGACAGGGGGCGAGAGACCCAGTACTTC

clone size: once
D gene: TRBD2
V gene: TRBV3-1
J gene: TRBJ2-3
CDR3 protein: CASSQLSGGSDTQYF
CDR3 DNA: TGTGCCAGCAGCCAACTAAGCGGGGGCTCAGATACGCAGTATTTT

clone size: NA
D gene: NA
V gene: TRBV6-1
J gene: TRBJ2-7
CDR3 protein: CASSARQANEQYF
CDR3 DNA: TGTGCCAGCAGTGCGAGACAGGCTAACGAGCAGTACTTC

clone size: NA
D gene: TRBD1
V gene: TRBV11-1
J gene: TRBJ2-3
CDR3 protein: CASSRDRVDTQYF
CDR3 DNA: TGTGCCAGCAGCAGGGACAGGGTGGATACGCAGTATTTT

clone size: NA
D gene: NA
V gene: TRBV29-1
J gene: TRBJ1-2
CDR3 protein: CSGELRGYGYTF
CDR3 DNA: TGCAGCGGAGAGCTGAGGGGCTATGGCTACACCTTC

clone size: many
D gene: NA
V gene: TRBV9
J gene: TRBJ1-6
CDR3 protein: CASSVKQGNSPLHF
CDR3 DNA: TGTGCCAGCAGCGTAAAACAGGGAAATTCACCCCTCCACTTT

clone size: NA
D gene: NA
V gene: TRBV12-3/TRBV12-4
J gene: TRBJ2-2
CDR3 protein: CASSRSMGLAGELFF
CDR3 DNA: TGTGCCAGCAGCAGGTCTATGGGCCTAGCCGGGGAGCTGTTTTTT

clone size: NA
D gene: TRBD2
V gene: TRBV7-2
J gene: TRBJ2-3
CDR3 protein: CASSLTSGDADTQYF
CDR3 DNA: TGTGCCAGCAGCTTGACTAGCGGGGATGCAGATACGCAGTATTTT

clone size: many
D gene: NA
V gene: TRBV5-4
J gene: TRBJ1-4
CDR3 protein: CASSLRAGTNEKLFF
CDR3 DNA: TGTGCCAGCAGCTTACGCGCGGGTACTAATGAAAAACTGTTTTTT

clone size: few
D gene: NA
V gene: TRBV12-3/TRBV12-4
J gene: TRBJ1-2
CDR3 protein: CASSLWQGYGYTF
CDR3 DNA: TGTGCCAGCAGTTTATGGCAAGGCTATGGCTACACCTTC

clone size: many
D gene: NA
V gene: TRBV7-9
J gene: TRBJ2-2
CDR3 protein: CASSYGPPGELFF
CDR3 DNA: TGTGCCAGCAGTTACGGGCCTCCCGGGGAGCTGTTTTTT

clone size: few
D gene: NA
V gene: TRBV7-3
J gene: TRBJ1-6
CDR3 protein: CASSLGGANSPLHF
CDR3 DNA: TGTGCCAGCAGCTTAGGGGGGGCTAATTCACCCCTCCACTTT

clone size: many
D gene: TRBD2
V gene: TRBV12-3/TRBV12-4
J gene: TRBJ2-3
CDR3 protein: CASSAGGPDTQYF
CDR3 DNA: TGTGCCAGCTCAGCGGGGGGGCCAGATACGCAGTATTTT

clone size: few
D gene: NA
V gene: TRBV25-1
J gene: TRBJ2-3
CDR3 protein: CASRRRGPSGDTQYF
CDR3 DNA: TGTGCCAGCAGACGGCGGGGGCCCTCCGGAGATACGCAGTATTTT

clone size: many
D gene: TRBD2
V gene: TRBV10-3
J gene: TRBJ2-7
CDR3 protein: CAISTGTRGFYEQYF
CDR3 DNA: TGTGCCATCAGTACCGGGACTAGAGGGTTCTACGAGCAGTACTTC

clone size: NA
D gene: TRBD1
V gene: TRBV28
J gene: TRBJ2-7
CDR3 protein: CASSPVGQGGYERYF
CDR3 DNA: TGTGCCAGCAGCCCCGTGGGACAGGGAGGCTACGAGCGGTACTTC

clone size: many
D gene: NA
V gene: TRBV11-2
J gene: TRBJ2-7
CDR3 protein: CASSARGVAYEQYF
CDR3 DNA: TGTGCCAGCAGCGCCCGAGGGGTGGCCTACGAGCAGTACTTC

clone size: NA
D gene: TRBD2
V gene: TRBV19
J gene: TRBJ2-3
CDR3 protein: CASSINRLAGVTDTQYF
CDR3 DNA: TGTGCCAGTAGTATAAATCGGCTAGCGGGGGTGACAGATACGCAGTATTTT

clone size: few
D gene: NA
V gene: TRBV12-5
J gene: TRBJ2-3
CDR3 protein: CASGLGERGPTDTQYF
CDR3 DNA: TGTGCTAGTGGTTTGGGAGAGCGAGGCCCCACAGATACGCAGTATTTT

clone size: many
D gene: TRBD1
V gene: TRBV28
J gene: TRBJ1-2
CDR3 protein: CASSPQTGRAGYTF
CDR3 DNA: TGTGCCAGCAGTCCACAGACAGGGCGGGCTGGCTACACCTTC

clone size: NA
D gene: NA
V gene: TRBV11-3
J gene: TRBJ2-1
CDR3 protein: CASSNRDSIHEQFF
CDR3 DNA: TGTGCCAGCAGTAACAGGGATTCAATACATGAGCAGTTCTTC

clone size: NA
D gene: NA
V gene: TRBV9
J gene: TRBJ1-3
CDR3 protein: CASSVGGGASGNTIYF
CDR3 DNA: TGTGCCAGCAGCGTCGGGGGAGGGGCCTCTGGAAACACCATATATTTT

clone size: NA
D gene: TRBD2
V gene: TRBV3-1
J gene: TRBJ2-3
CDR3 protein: CASSQLGGGSDTQYF
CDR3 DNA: TGTGCCAGCAGCCAACTCGGGGGAGGGTCAGATACGCAGTATTTT

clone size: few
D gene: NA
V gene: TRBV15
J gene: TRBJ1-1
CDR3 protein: CATGRGGTEAFF
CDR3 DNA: TGTGCCACCGGCCGGGGTGGGACTGAAGCTTTCTTT

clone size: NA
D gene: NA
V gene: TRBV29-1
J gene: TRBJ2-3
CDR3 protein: CSVYLTRPLSTDTQYF
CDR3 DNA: TGCAGCGTTTACCTGACTCGACCCCTTAGCACAGATACGCAGTATTTT

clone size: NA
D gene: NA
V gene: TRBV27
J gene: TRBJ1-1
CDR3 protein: CASSVQADTEAFF
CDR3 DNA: TGTGCCAGCAGTGTACAGGCGGACACTGAAGCTTTCTTT

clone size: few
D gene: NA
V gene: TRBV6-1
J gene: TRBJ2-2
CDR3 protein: CASTLEGRGDPRLFF
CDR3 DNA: TGTGCCAGCACCCTAGAGGGGCGCGGGGACCCTCGGCTGTTTTTT

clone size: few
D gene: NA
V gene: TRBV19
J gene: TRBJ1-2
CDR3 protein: CASSISVSRLGYGYTF
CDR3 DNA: TGTGCCAGTAGTATTTCTGTAAGCAGGCTCGGGTATGGCTACACCTTC

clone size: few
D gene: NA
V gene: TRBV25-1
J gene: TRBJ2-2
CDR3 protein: CASGAGVTGELFF
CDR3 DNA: TGTGCCAGCGGGGCAGGGGTCACCGGGGAGCTGTTTTTT

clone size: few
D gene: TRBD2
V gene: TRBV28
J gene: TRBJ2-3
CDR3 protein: CASSFNGGGPGTQYF
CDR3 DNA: TGTGCCAGCAGTTTTAATGGCGGGGGGCCGGGTACGCAGTATTTT

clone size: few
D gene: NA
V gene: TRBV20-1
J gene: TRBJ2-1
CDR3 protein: CSARPVQGYNEQFF
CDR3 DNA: TGCAGTGCTAGACCGGTGCAGGGCTACAATGAGCAGTTCTTC

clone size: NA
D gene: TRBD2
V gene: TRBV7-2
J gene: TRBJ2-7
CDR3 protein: CASSLAGGQMYEQYF
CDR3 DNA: TGTGCCAGCAGCCTAGCGGGGGGGCAGATGTACGAGCAGTACTTC

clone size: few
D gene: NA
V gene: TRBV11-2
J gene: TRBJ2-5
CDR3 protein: CASSPLVGPQETQYF
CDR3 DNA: TGTGCCAGCAGCCCCCTGGTTGGGCCTCAAGAGACCCAGTACTTC

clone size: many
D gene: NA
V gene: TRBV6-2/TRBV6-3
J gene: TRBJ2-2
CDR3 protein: CASSYLSGAGELFF
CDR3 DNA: TGTGCCAGCAGTTACCTATCAGGGGCCGGGGAGCTGTTTTTT

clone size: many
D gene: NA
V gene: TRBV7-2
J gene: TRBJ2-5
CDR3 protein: CASSWTVQETQYF
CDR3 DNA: TGTGCCAGCAGCTGGACAGTTCAAGAGACCCAGTACTTC

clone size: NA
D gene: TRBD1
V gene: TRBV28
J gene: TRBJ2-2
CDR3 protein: CASSGGATGELFF
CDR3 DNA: TGTGCCAGTTCAGGGGGCGCTACCGGGGAGCTGTTTTTT

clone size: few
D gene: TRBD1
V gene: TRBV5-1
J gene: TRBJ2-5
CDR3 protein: CASSSTPRDRKETQYF
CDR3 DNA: TGCGCCAGCAGCTCTACCCCCCGGGACAGAAAAGAGACCCAGTACTTC

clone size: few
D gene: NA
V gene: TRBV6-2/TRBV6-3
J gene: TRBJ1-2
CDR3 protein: CASSYEGRTYTF
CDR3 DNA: TGTGCCAGCAGTTATGAAGGCAGAACCTACACCTTC

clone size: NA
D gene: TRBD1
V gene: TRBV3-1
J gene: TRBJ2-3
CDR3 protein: CASSPLGQDTDTQYF
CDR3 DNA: TGTGCCAGCAGCCCCTTAGGACAGGACACAGATACGCAGTATTTT

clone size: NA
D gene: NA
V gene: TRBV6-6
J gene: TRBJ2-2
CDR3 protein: CASSRRAGASNTGELFF
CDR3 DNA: TGTGCCAGCAGCCGTCGTGCGGGGGCTTCGAACACCGGGGAGCTGTTTTTT

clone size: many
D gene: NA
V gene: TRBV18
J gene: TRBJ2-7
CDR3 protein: CASSPHRDSYEQYF
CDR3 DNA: TGTGCCAGCTCACCACACAGGGACTCCTACGAGCAGTACTTC